Each of the 22 T cell receptor beta chains below was sequenced from the same sample in a study of blood T cell repertoires in COVID-19 (dated by TCRdb to 2020 to 2022). Receptor libraries were prepared by the immunoSEQ multiplex PCR assay. TCRdb's version of the immuneACCESS table is confined to in-frame rearrangements and falls short of the full clone set. An unresolved V gene accounts for under half of the shortfall where checked; the remainder is of unknown origin. The sample yields around 150,000 clones; roughly 90% were counted once. The ten largest clones capture approximately 4.1% of the sample. Specimen: peripheral blood. These receptors all come from an older woman with active or convalescent COVID-19.

The chain is built from TRBV7-9 and TRBJ2-7, with TRBD1 identical over 10 bases. The CDR3 totals 13 residues. V lost 5 bases, J lost 5 bases, and 3 bases stayed unmatched. In germline, CDR1 is SEHNR, CDR2 FQNEAQ (reference sequence). CDR3 protein: CASSQDRGHEQYF. The CDR3 DNA follows: TGTGCCAGCAGCCAAGACAGGGGGCACGAGCAGTACTTC. Looking up the rest from reference TRBV7-9 and TRBJ2-7 gives the full variable domain: DTGVSQNPRHKITKRGQNVTFRCDPISEHNRLYWYRQTLGQGPEFLTYFQNEAQLEKSRLLSDRFSAERPKGSFSTLEIQRTEQGDSAMYLCASSQDRGHEQYFGPGTRLTVT.

The chain has TRBV6-5 and TRBJ1-2; 10 bases are shared with TRBD1. The germline V gene encodes CDR1 MNHEY and CDR2 SVGAGI. Germline trimming cut 6 bases from V and 7 bases from J; bases unmatched to any gene: 8. The CDR3 sequence is 14 residues long. The CDR3 spells CASRTSDRGAGYTF. The CDR3 nucleotides are TGTGCCAGCAGAACGTCGGACAGGGGGGCTGGCTACACCTTC.

The V gene is TRBV6-2 or TRBV6-3, the J gene TRBJ2-5; 7 positions match TRBD1. The CDR3 spans 15 residues. CDR1 MNHEY and CDR2 SVGEGT come from the germline V gene. Unmatched junction bases numbered 1, after V lost 0 bases and J lost 0 bases. CDR3 protein: CASSYSGTDQETQYF. In DNA form, the CDR3 reads TGTGCCAGCAGTTACTCAGGGACAGACCAAGAGACCCAGTACTTC.

This chain links TRBV5-6 with TRBJ2-2; possibly TRBD1 for D (5 bases). The CDR3 totals 15 residues. From germline, CDR1 is SGHDT and CDR2 YYEEEE. V shed 0 bases and J shed 3 bases, with 9 bases lying between them. CDR3 sequence (DNA): TGTGCCAGCAGCTTGGATCAGGGATACACCGGGGAGCTGTTTTTT. It codes for CASSLDQGYTGELFF.

This sequence joins TRBV18 and TRBJ2-5; TRBD2 agrees at 9 bases. Germline assignment: CDR1 KGHSH and CDR2 LQKENI. Trimming cost V 3 bases and J 2 bases; bases outside gene matches: 1. The CDR3 is made up of 14 amino acids. CDR3 sequence reads: CASSPAGGQETQYF. The CDR3 DNA sequence: TGTGCCAGCTCACCGGCGGGGGGGCAAGAGACCCAGTACTTC.

The chain combines TRBV5-1 with TRBJ2-7; TRBD2 might be the D (6 bases). This CDR3 comprises 15 residues. Trimming removed 4 bases from V and 5 bases from J, with 19 bases in between. Looked up from germline, CDR1 is SGHRS and CDR2 is YFSETQ. CDR3 nucleotide sequence: TGCGCCAGCAGCAGGCTGCCCGGGGGTAGTGACGAGCAGTACTTC. Translation gives CASSRLPGGSDEQYF.

The CDR3 spells CASSPQGGAKTEAFF. CDR3 coding DNA: TGTGCCAGCAGCCCTCAAGGGGGGGCCAAGACTGAAGCTTTCTTT. This chain links TRBV14 with TRBJ1-1; tentatively, D is TRBD1 (6 bases). Germline V lookup: CDR1 SGHDN, CDR2 FVKESK. The CDR3 has 15 residues. Trimming removed 4 bases at V and 5 bases at J, with 17 bases between.

The V and J genes are TRBV7-9 and TRBJ2-2, with D perhaps TRBD1 (6 bases). V gave up 5 bases and J gave up 2 bases, with 12 bases separating them. CDR3 length: 15 residues. The V gene's germline CDR1 is SEHNR and CDR2 FQNEAQ (reference sequence). CDR3: CASSPGTLNTGELFF. The CDR3 DNA reads as TGTGCCAGCAGCCCCGGGACACTTAACACCGGGGAGCTGTTTTTT.

This chain uses TRBV5-4 with TRBJ2-5, with 10 bases matching TRBD1. The germline gives CDR1 SGHNT, CDR2 YYREEE (reference sequence). The CDR3 totals 15 residues. With V trimmed by 4 bases and J by 5 bases, 8 bases remained unmatched. CDR3 bases: TGTGCCAGCAGCCCGACCCGGGACAGGGGTGAGACCCAGTACTTC. Translating it yields CASSPTRDRGETQYF.

This chain joins TRBV28 and TRBJ1-1; D uncertain. This CDR3 is 13 amino acids long. V gave up 7 bases and J gave up 1 base, with 10 bases separating them. Germline V gene data show CDR1 as MDHEN and CDR2 as SYDVKM. The CDR3 reads CASIAPGNTEAFF. The CDR3 DNA is TGTGCCAGCATCGCTCCGGGGAACACTGAAGCTTTCTTT.

This rearrangement joins TRBV6-5 to TRBJ1-1; D gene uncertain. The germline gives CDR1 MNHEY, CDR2 SVGAGI. Trimming shortened V by 2 bases and J by 8 bases, and 12 bases separated the two germline ends. The CDR3 sequence is 13 residues long. CDR3: CASSYLEGSEAFF. The CDR3 DNA reads as TGTGCCAGCAGTTACCTGGAGGGATCGGAAGCTTTCTTT.

V usage is TRBV6-2 or TRBV6-3 and J usage is TRBJ2-5; 15 nucleotides line up with TRBD2. Germline V gene lookup returns CDR1 MNHEY and CDR2 SVGEGT. J was trimmed by 4 bases and V by 2 bases; bases with no gene match: 11. The CDR3 is 19 residues long. CDR3 in DNA: TGTGCCAGCAGTTACGTGTTTGGGACTAGCGGGGGGCCTCTAGAGACCCAGTACTTC. This encodes CASSYVFGTSGGPLETQYF.

This chain uses TRBV11-2 with TRBJ1-2; D not resolved. Deletions cut 2 bases from V and 6 bases from J, with 13 bases between. The CDR3 is 14 amino acids. Germline CDR1 reads SGHAT; CDR2 reads FQNNGV. The chain's CDR3 is CASSLNGEVDGYTF. CDR3 nucleotides: TGTGCCAGCAGCTTAAACGGGGAAGTGGATGGCTACACCTTC.

This clone was counted between two and nine times. CDR3 DNA sequence: TGTGCCATCAGCTCAGGGGGTGCGAACACTGAAGCTTTCTTT. Its protein is CAISSGGANTEAFF. The chain joins TRBV10-3 to TRBJ1-1; 7 nucleotides align to TRBD1. The CDR3 extends over 14 amino acids. Germline values: CDR1 ENHRY, CDR2 SYGVKD. With 6 bases clipped from V and 1 base from J, the junction kept 5 bases outside the gene matches.

This clone was observed once. Here the CDR3 reads CASSQVLTTENYGYTF. The CDR3 nucleotides read TGCGCCAGCAGCCAAGTGCTAACGACAGAGAACTATGGCTACACCTTC. The chain has TRBV4-1 and TRBJ1-2; D perhaps matches TRBD1 (5 bases). Trimming took 1 base from V and 2 from J, leaving 14 bases between them. The CDR3 loop spans 16 amino acids. Germline V CDR1 and CDR2: MGHRA, YSYEKL.

This chain joins TRBV5-1 and TRBJ1-6, with TRBD1 matching over 7 bases. Germline assignment: CDR1 SGHRS and CDR2 YFSETQ. V lost 4 bases to trimming and J lost 0 bases; unmatched junction nucleotides: 1. The CDR3 is 15 residues long. The CDR3 DNA sequence: TGCGCCAGCAGCCGGGACAGCTCCTATAATTCACCCCTCCACTTT. It specifies CASSRDSSYNSPLHF.

V gene TRBV3-1 (or the pseudogene TRBV3-2) combines with J gene TRBJ1-1; 7 nucleotides line up with TRBD1. The junction had 7 bases not matched to a gene; V was cut back by 5 bases and J by 4 bases. Germline CDR1 and CDR2: LGHDT and YNNKEL (reference sequence). This CDR3 has 14 residues. CDR3 residues: CASSVRQGGTEAFF. In DNA, the CDR3 is TGTGCCAGCAGCGTACGACAGGGCGGCACTGAAGCTTTCTTT.

The chain uses TRBV10-3 and TRBJ1-1; no firm D call. CDR1 and CDR2 from the germline V gene are ENHRY and SYGVKD. The CDR3 runs 11 residues. V shed 6 bases and J shed 8 bases, with 10 bases lying between them. CDR3 bases: TGTGCCATCAGGACTTTCGAGGAAGCTTTCTTT. Translated, it gives CAIRTFEEAFF.

This chain links TRBV2 with TRBJ1-5; D call uncertain. The CDR3 consists of 14 residues. Trimming pared 6 bases from V and 3 bases from J, leaving 12 bases between. Germline CDR1 is SNHLY and CDR2 is FYNNEI. This CDR3 reads CASRDAGPNQPQHF. The CDR3 nucleotides read TGTGCCAGCAGGGATGCGGGCCCCAATCAGCCCCAGCATTTT.

The chain carries TRBV7-9 and TRBJ1-1, with D maybe TRBD1 (6 bases). The V end was cut by 5 bases, the J end by 4 bases, with 17 bases between. This CDR3 region has 15 residues. Germline loops: CDR1 SEHNR, CDR2 FQNEAQ (reference sequence). In nucleotides, the CDR3 is TGTGCCAGCAGCCCTGTGAGGGGGGGAACCACTGAAGCTTTCTTT. Encoded protein: CASSPVRGGTTEAFF.

This chain joins TRBV7-2 and TRBJ1-1; D is possibly TRBD1 (6 bases). Germline-derived CDR1 and CDR2 are SGHTA and FQGNSA. There are 14 residues in the CDR3. Trimming stripped 1 base from V and 5 bases from J, with 11 bases between. CDR3 protein: CASSLDQGRTEAFF. The CDR3 DNA reads TGTGCCAGCAGCTTAGACCAGGGGCGGACTGAAGCTTTCTTT.

In its sample, this clone was seen a few times. The chain uses TRBV10-3 and TRBJ2-7; D gene ambiguous. The CDR3 length is 12 residues. V gave up 6 bases and J gave up 9 bases, with 15 bases separating them. CDR1 and CDR2 from the germline V gene are ENHRY and SYGVKD. The CDR3 here is CAISAEAPGQYF. CDR3 DNA: TGTGCCATCAGCGCCGAAGCCCCCGGGCAGTACTTC.